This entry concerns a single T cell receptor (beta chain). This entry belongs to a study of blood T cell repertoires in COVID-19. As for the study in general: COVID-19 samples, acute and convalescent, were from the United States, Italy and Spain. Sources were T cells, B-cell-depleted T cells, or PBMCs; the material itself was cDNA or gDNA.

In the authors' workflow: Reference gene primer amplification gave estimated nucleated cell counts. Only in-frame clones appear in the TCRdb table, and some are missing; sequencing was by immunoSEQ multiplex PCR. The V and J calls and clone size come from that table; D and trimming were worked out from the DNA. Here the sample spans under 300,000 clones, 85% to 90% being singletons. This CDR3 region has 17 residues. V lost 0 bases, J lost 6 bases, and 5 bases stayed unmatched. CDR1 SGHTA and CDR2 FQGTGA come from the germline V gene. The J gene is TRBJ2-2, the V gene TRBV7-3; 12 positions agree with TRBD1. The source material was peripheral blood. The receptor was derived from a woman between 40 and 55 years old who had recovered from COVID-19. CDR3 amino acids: CASSLTGDRGRSGELFF. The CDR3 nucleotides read TGTGCCAGCAGCTTAACTGGGGACAGGGGGCGTTCCGGGGAGCTGTTTTTT.